A selection of T cell receptor beta chains follows, all from one sample in a study of graft-versus-host responses after intestinal transplantation. Generated by immunoSEQ multiplex PCR, the TCRdb table keeps only in-frame clones and is missing some. The sample consists of 55,000 to 70,000 clones, around 91% of them appearing once. Sequencing was performed on PBMCs, taken almost 120 days after intestinal transplantation. The receptors here all came from a human patient who received an intestinal transplant, so some T cells may come from the graft donor. CDR3s include the opening cysteine and the closing phenylalanine or tryptophan. The D gene is left open where the match is weak. Not all rows give a size; the values are once, few, many and, for expanded clones, a class.

j_call d_call clone_size v_call cdr3_nt cdr3_aa
TRBJ2-7 . . TRBV27 TGTGCCAGCAGTTATAGCCTACACTACGAGCAGTACTTC CASSYSLHYEQYF
TRBJ1-5 . . TRBV28 TGTGCCAGCAGTTCCCGGAGTGTAAGCAATCAGCCCCAGCATTTT CASSSRSVSNQPQHF
TRBJ2-4 . . TRBV28 TGTGCCAGCAGTTGGATAGCCAAAAACATTCAGTACTTC CASSWIAKNIQYF
TRBJ1-1 . once TRBV28 TGTGCCAGCAGTCGTCCGTCCAGGGGGAACACTGAAGCTTTCTTT CASSRPSRGNTEAFF
TRBJ2-3 . . TRBV5-1 TGCGCCAGCAGCTTGGTCAGTACGACAGATACGCAGTATTTT CASSLVSTTDTQYF
TRBJ2-1 . . TRBV4-2 TGTGCCAGCACCCCATCTGAGAGTTCTTCCTACAATGAGCAGTTCTTC CASTPSESSSYNEQFF
TRBJ2-3 TRBD2 . TRBV5-8 TGTGCCAGCAGCTTGTCGGGGGGGCTGACAGATACGCAGTATTTT CASSLSGGLTDTQYF
TRBJ1-5 . few TRBV11-2 TGTGCCAGCAGCTTAGAAGGCGGCCAGGGATACTCTTGGCGCAATCAGCCCCAGCATTTT CASSLEGGQGYSWRNQPQHF
TRBJ2-1 . . TRBV2 TGTGCCAGCAGTGAAAATATTCAGGCTGAGCAGTTCTTC CASSENIQAEQFF
TRBJ2-3 TRBD2 . TRBV29-1 TGCAGCGTTTTATTTTGGCTAGCGGGGGAGACAGATACGCAGTATTTT CSVLFWLAGETDTQYF
TRBJ2-1 TRBD2 . TRBV7-2 TGTGCCAGCAGCTTAAAGGGTAGCGGGGGGATCAATGAGCAGTTCTTC CASSLKGSGGINEQFF
TRBJ1-4 TRBD1 once TRBV5-1 TGCGCCAGCAGCACAGGACAGGGGAGCGGTGAAAAACTGTTTTTT CASSTGQGSGEKLFF
TRBJ2-7 . . TRBV19 TGTGCCAGTAGACCGGCTTCCCTCTACTCCTACGAGCAGTACTTC CASRPASLYSYEQYF
TRBJ1-2 . . TRBV6-1 TGTGCCAGCAGTGAAGATTACGTTGACAGTTGGAATGGCTACACCTTC CASSEDYVDSWNGYTF
TRBJ2-1 TRBD2 . TRBV4-2 TGTGCCAGCAGCCAAGATCTGCGGGAGGGGCCATACAATGAGCAGTTCTTC CASSQDLREGPYNEQFF
TRBJ2-7 TRBD1 . TRBV4-1 TGCGCCAGCAGCCAAGTGACAGGGATTGGGTCCTACGAGCAGTACTTC CASSQVTGIGSYEQYF
TRBJ2-1 TRBD2 . TRBV2 TGTGCCAGCGGAAGACTAGCTGGGAATGAGCAGTTCTTC CASGRLAGNEQFF
TRBJ2-1 TRBD1 . TRBV18 TGTGCCAGCTCGGCCGGGACAGGGGGGTCGATTGAGCAGTTCTTC CASSAGTGGSIEQFF
TRBJ1-3 . . TRBV30 TGTGCCTGGGATCGGTTGTCAATACAGGGCCCTGGAAACACCATATATTTT CAWDRLSIQGPGNTIYF
TRBJ2-5 . . TRBV21-1 TGTGCCAGCAGTTCACCCCCCAGGCTAGCGGGAGGCGAGACCCAGTACTTC CASSSPPRLAGGETQYF
TRBJ2-5 . . TRBV5-6 TGTGCCAGCAGCCCGCTAGTCTCGGGCGAGACCCAGTACTTC CASSPLVSGETQYF